This T cell receptor beta chain was found in a study of OX40 agonist ivuxolimab in advanced cancers. As for the study in general: A mean age of about 56 years, range roughly 23 to 79, was recorded, and approximately 85% were male. Findings and caveats of the study: Clonal expansion by week 6 occurred in CD4+ and CD8+ blood T cells (at 0.1 to 3.0 mg/kg). Also showing low normalized T-cell clonal expansion were some of the nonresponders.

The repertoire was sequenced with immunoSEQ multiplex PCR; TCRdb's copy has only in-frame clones and lacks some. Of some 21,000 clones listed, about 88% are singletons. The CDR3 has 13 residues. J lost 15 bases, V lost 1 base, and 10 bases had no gene match. The germline V gene has CDR1 GTSNPN and CDR2 SVGIG (reference sequence). This clone was detected once. The target antigen is unknown. The V call is TRBV30, the J call TRBJ2-1; TRBD2 aligns across 9 bases. The source of this sequence is an adult with an advanced solid tumor such as melanoma, head and neck, liver or kidney cancer. This sample comprised CD4+ or CD8+ T cells sorted from blood, obtained in a trial of the OX40 agonist ivuxolimab. The CDR3 reads CAWSGREGPRMFF. The CDR3 region has the DNA TGTGCCTGGAGTGGGCGGGAGGGCCCTCGGATGTTCTTC.